The clone carrying this T cell receptor beta chain occurred a few times. These data are taken from a study of blood T cell repertoires in COVID-19. Study overall: Spain, Italy and the United States supplied samples that represented acute and convalescent COVID-19.

V shed 5 bases and J shed 0 bases, with 3 bases lying between them. The CDR3 covers 12 residues. Original handling: Reference gene primer amplification gave estimated nucleated cell counts. Assay: immunoSEQ multiplex PCR; the TCRdb copy retains only in-frame clones and omits some. D and trimming were read from the DNA, whereas the V and J calls and clone size are those reported in that table. The repertoire has about 260,000 clones, about 85% of them found once; the top ten carry about an eighth. The rearrangement uses TRBV12-3 or TRBV12-4 and TRBJ2-3; D uncertain. This clonotype was sampled from a human donor in a cohort sampled during active COVID-19. Material for sequencing was peripheral blood. The CDR3 nucleotides read TGTGCCAGCAGTCCAAGCACAGATACGCAGTATTTT. It codes for CASSPSTDTQYF.